This T cell receptor beta chain emerged from a study of OX40 agonist ivuxolimab in advanced cancers. Patients who had autoimmune disease history or got systemic immunosuppression were left out. TCRdb's table, derived via immunoSEQ multiplex PCR, lists solely in-frame clones and lacks some. The table includes 80,000 to 100,000 clones, roughly 89% detected once. V lost 5 bases to trimming and J lost 9 bases, with 14 bases between them. Germline V CDR1 and CDR2: SGHTA, FQGTGA. The CDR3 contains 13 residues. This clone turned up a few times. This clonotype was sampled from an adult with an advanced solid tumor such as melanoma, head and neck, liver or kidney cancer. Sequencing used CD4+ or CD8+ T cells sorted from blood, obtained in a trial of the OX40 agonist ivuxolimab. The chain uses TRBV7-3 and TRBJ1-5; a weak D match, TRBD1 (6 bases). CDR3 amino acids: CASSDGPTGPQHF. The CDR3, as DNA: TGTGCCAGCAGCGACGGGCCGACAGGGCCCCAGCATTTT.